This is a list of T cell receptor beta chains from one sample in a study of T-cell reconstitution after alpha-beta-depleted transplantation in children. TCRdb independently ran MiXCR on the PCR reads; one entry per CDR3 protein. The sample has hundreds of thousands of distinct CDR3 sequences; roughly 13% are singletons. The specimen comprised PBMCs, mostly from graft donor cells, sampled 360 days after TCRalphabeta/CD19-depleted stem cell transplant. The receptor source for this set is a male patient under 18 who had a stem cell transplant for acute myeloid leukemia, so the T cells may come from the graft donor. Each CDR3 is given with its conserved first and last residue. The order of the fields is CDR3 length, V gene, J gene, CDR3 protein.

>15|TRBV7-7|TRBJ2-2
CASSLAFPVAGELFF
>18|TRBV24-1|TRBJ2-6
CATSDPERDLAGANVLTF
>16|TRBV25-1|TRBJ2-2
CASSPRGGMGTGELFF
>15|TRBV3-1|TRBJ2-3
CASSQVVVGTDTQYF
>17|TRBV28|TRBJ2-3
CASSPLAGATSTDTQYF
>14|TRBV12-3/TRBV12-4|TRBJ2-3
CASTLAQNTDTQYF
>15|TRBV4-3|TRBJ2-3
CASSQGTVDTDTQYF
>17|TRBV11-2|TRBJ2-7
CASSLHPTSGKTSLRYF
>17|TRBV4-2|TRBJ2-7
CASSQPPGLAESYEQYF
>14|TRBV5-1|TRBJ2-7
CASSLGLAHYEQYF
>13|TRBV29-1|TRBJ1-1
CSAVAGGTYLAFF
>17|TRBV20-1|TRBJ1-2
CSARGAGVPRGLYGYTF
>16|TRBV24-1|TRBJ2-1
CATSDSSKLRNNEQFF
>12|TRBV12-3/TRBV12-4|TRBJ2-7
CASGGISYEQYF
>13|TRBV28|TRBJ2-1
CASAGWGSNEQFF
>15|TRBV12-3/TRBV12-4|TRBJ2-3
CASSFGAGGAYTQYF
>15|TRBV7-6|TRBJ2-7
CASSPLAGGIYEQYF
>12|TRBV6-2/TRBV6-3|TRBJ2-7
CASSLTTLEQYF
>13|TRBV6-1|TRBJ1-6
CASSRGDNSPLHF
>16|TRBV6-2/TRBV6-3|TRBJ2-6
CASSSGTASGANVLTF
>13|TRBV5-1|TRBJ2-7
CASGRDYSYEQYF
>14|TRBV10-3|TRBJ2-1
CAITILAGGHEQFF
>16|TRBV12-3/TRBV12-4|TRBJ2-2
CAIPYRDPLGAGELFF
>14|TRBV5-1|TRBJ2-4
CASSSQGAVNIQYF
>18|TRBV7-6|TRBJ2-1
CASSLAISAALYYNEQFF
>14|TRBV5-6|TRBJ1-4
CASSFRSPNEKLFF
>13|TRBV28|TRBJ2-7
CASSATGRYEQYF
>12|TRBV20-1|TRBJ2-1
CSALAGGPEQFF
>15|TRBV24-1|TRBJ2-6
CATSEGGSGANVLTF
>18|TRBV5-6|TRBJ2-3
CASSPGLAGPDYTDTQYF
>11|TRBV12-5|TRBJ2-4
CVGGRKNIQYF
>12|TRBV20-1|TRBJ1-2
CSARTGGYGYTF
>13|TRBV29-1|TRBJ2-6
CSVPGSGANVLTF
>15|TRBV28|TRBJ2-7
CASTPPGLGFYEQYF
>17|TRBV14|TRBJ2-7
CASSQLSIDLVSYEQYF
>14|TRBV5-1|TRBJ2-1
CASSLETLGGEQFF
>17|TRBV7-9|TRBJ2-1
CASSSTIRQGLYNEQFF
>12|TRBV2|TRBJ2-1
CASRSGYNEQFF
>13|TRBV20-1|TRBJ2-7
CSPADGVRGEQYF
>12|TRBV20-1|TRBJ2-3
CSARRGTDTQYF
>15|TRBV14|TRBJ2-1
CARLTGTSGYNEQFF
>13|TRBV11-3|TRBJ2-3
CASSLEGGDTQYF
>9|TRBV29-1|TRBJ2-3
CSVGVTQYF
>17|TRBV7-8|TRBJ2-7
CASSNLQGHPSSYEQYF